These 2 T cell receptor beta chains came from one sample sequenced in a study of CD8 T cells in Susac syndrome. RNA was extracted with the RNeasy kit, and a quantity of roughly 0.5 to 1 ug was reverse transcribed using random hexamers. TCRdb re-derived calls from the immunoSEQ multiplex PCR reads in MiXCR, one entry per CDR3 protein. The sample has about 130,000 distinct CDR3 sequences; approximately 93% are singletons. The specimen sequenced was CD8+ T cells from PBMCs. All receptors come from a human donor with multiple sclerosis.

The chain couples TRBV7-2 to TRBJ2-5; TRBD1 matches at 9 bases. V lost 1 base to trimming and J lost 2 bases; unmatched junction nucleotides: 5. Looked up from germline, CDR1 is SGHTA and CDR2 is FQGNSA. The CDR3 sequence is 16 residues long. CDR3 DNA: TGTGCCAGCAGCTTAGTCGGACAGGGGCCGCAAGAGACCCAGTACTTC. Encoded protein: CASSLVGQGPQETQYF.

V gene TRBV12-3 or TRBV12-4 combines with J gene TRBJ2-5; TRBD1 might be the D (6 bases). Trimming took off 7 bases at V and 1 base at J, with 10 bases between the two ends. CDR3 length: 13 amino acids. The CDR3 DNA reads TGTGCCAGCACCACGGACAGCCAAGAGACCCAGTACTTC. Translating it yields CASTTDSQETQYF.